Each of the 15 T cell receptor beta chains below was sequenced from the same sample in a study of OX40 agonist ivuxolimab in advanced cancers. TCRdb keeps only in-frame clones here, not all; method: immunoSEQ multiplex PCR. The sample shows some 41,000 clones, around nine tenths of them seen only once. Sequenced material: CD4+ or CD8+ T cells sorted from blood, taken in a trial of the OX40 agonist ivuxolimab. These receptor sequences come from an adult with an advanced solid tumor such as melanoma, head and neck, liver or kidney cancer.

The chain uses TRBV28 and TRBJ1-1; D is perhaps TRBD1 (6 bases). The CDR3 runs to 15 residues. CDR1 is MDHEN, CDR2 SYDVKM, per germline. Trimming pared 2 bases from V and 11 bases from J, leaving 21 bases between. CDR3 sequence reads: CASSLRGLQGMNAFF. The DNA of the CDR3 is TGTGCCAGCAGTTTACGGGGGCTGCAAGGGATGAATGCTTTCTTT.

The sample holds a few counts of this clone. The chain carries TRBV10-1 and TRBJ2-7, with TRBD1 matching over 7 bases. The V and J ends lost 6 bases and 0 bases, in that order; junction bases with no gene match: 2. Germline V CDR1 and CDR2: WNHNN, SYGVQD (reference sequence). The CDR3 loop spans 13 amino acids. Written as DNA, the CDR3 is TGCGCCAGCAGCAAGGGGGCCTCCTACGAGCAGTACTTC. Translation gives CASSKGASYEQYF.

This chain joins TRBV7-9 and TRBJ2-1; TRBD2 aligns across 10 bases. The length of the CDR3 is 16 residues. Germline loops: CDR1 SEHNR, CDR2 FQNEAQ (reference sequence). Trimming removed 0 bases from V and 8 bases from J; junction bases left unmatched: 7. The CDR3 here is CASSLASSGRSHEQFF. CDR3 nucleotide sequence: TGTGCCAGCAGCTTAGCCTCTAGCGGGAGAAGCCATGAGCAGTTCTTC.

In this sample, this clone turned up a few times. The chain couples TRBV2 to TRBJ2-2, with D possibly called TRBD1 or TRBD2 (6 bases each). The V end was cut by 6 bases, the J end by 3 bases, with 14 bases between. Germline assignment: CDR1 SNHLY and CDR2 FYNNEI. CDR3 length: 15 residues. CDR3: CASRGGQMDTGELFF. CDR3 coding DNA: TGTGCCAGCAGAGGGGGGCAGATGGACACCGGGGAGCTGTTTTTT.

The V gene is TRBV29-1, the J gene TRBJ2-1, with D perhaps TRBD2 (5 bases). Trimming left V 6 bases short and J 5 bases short, with 14 bases between. The CDR3 extends over 13 amino acids. Germline loops: CDR1 SQVTM, CDR2 ANQGSEA. The CDR3 spells CSVSSRADNEQFF. The CDR3 DNA sequence: TGCAGCGTGTCTTCTAGAGCGGACAATGAGCAGTTCTTC.

The V gene is TRBV5-1, the J gene TRBJ2-5; 8 bases align to TRBD1. The V gene's germline CDR1 is SGHRS and CDR2 YFSETQ. With V trimmed by 3 bases and J by 4 bases, 17 bases remained unmatched. The CDR3 loop spans 18 amino acids. Here the CDR3 reads CASSWGTGQTGERETQYF. CDR3 nucleotide sequence: TGCGCCAGCAGCTGGGGGACAGGCCAGACGGGAGAAAGAGAGACCCAGTACTTC.

The chain has TRBV19 and TRBJ1-4, with 9 positions matching TRBD1. Germline-derived CDR1 and CDR2 are LNHDA and SQIVND (reference sequence). The CDR3 covers 15 residues. With 9 bases clipped from V and 8 bases from J, the junction kept 13 bases outside the gene matches. The CDR3 region is CASRDREWGGEKLFF. The CDR3 DNA reads as TGTGCCAGCCGGGACAGGGAATGGGGCGGCGAAAAACTGTTTTTT.

The V gene is TRBV27, the J gene TRBJ1-6, with TRBD1 matching over 8 bases. The germline V gene has CDR1 MNHEY and CDR2 SMNVEV (reference sequence). This CDR3 has 17 residues. V gave up 5 bases and J gave up 0 bases; unmatched junction bases: 6. CDR3 region: CASSPRTGSSYNSPLHF. The CDR3 nucleotides are TGTGCCAGCAGTCCAAGGACAGGGAGCTCCTATAATTCACCCCTCCACTTT.

This rearrangement joins TRBV7-3 to TRBJ2-5; D uncertain. The CDR3 covers 13 residues. CDR1 and CDR2 from the germline V gene are SGHTA and FQGTGA. Trimming pared 2 bases from V and 2 bases from J, leaving 6 bases between. In DNA, the CDR3 is TGTGCCAGCAGCTTAGGTCAGCAAGAGACCCAGTACTTC. Encoded protein: CASSLGQQETQYF.

The chain has TRBV28 and TRBJ1-1; the D is unclear. The CDR3 has 12 residues. The germline V gene has CDR1 MDHEN and CDR2 SYDVKM. V was shortened by 3 bases and J by 2 bases, with 4 bases between the two germline ends. The CDR3 bases are TGTGCCAGCAGTTTGCCCAACACTGAAGCTTTCTTT. It codes for CASSLPNTEAFF.

This chain links TRBV6-6 with TRBJ2-3, with 8 bases lining up with TRBD2. The germline CDR1 and CDR2 sequences are MNHNY and SVGAGI (reference sequence). Trimming cost V 6 bases and J 4 bases; bases outside gene matches: 6. This CDR3 is built from 14 residues. CDR3 nucleotide sequence: TGTGCCAGCAGCCCGGGACTAGGCGCAGATACGCAGTATTTT. Protein sequence: CASSPGLGADTQYF.

Concerning this clone itself: The junction differs from germline at one of its ends, possibly a read error. CDR3: CVSSFRAASYEQYF. CDR3 DNA sequence: TGTGTCAGTAGTTTTAGGGCAGCCTCCTACGAGCAGTACTTC. The genes are TRBV19 and TRBJ2-7, with unresolved D. Germline loops: CDR1 LNHDA, CDR2 SQIVND (reference sequence). The CDR3 is 14 residues long.

The V gene is TRBV19, the J gene TRBJ2-3; no firm D call. V was clipped by 4 bases and J by 4 bases, with 12 bases between them. The CDR3 contains 14 residues. Germline loops: CDR1 LNHDA, CDR2 SQIVND (reference sequence). The CDR3 is CASSTRALADTQYF. Written as DNA, the CDR3 is TGTGCCAGTAGTACCCGGGCCTTAGCAGATACGCAGTATTTT.

The CDR3 nucleotides read TGTGCCAGCAGCGTAGTCCAGCAGGACAGTGGGGAGCTGTTTTTT. This sequence encodes CASSVVQQDSGELFF. The chain carries TRBV9 and TRBJ2-2, with a weak D call TRBD1 (6 bases). Germline assignment: CDR1 SGDLS and CDR2 YYNGEE. V was shortened by 0 bases and J by 8 bases, with 14 bases between the two germline ends. The CDR3 is made up of 15 amino acids.

The V gene is TRBV30, the J gene TRBJ1-2; no firm D call. CDR3 length: 14 residues. Germline lookup yields CDR1 GTSNPN and CDR2 SVGIG (reference sequence). V shed 4 bases and J shed 7 bases, with 19 bases lying between them. CDR3 nucleotide sequence: TGTGCCTGGACCAAGGGCCTGGATGGAGTTGGCTACACCTTC. Translating it yields CAWTKGLDGVGYTF. Full variable domain (rest looked up from reference TRBV30 and TRBJ1-2): SQTIHQWPATLVQPVGSPLSLECTVEGTSNPNLYWYRQAAGRGLQLLFYSVGIGQISSEVPQNLSASRPQDRQFILSSKKLLLSDSGFYLCAWTKGLDGVGYTFGSGTRLTVV.